The T cell receptor (beta chain) under discussion was sequenced for a study of glioma-infiltrating T cells. Study-wide results and limits: Patients with low tissue-blood divergence carried a signature set of shared blood CDR3 motifs. Tissue and blood shared very few CDR3 sequences. Non-neoplastic patients had below-expected tissue-blood divergence, while all gliomas exceeded expectation.

Using RNA template, CDR3s of TCR alpha and beta were amplified with iRepertoire arm-PCR. TCRdb called the multiplex PCR reads again in MiXCR, with one record for every CDR3 protein. In the table there are more than 300,000 distinct CDR3 sequences, less than 50% of which are singletons. As for this clonotype: Its antigen is not known. No conserved phenylalanine or tryptophan ends this CDR3, so it is likely a read error.

This CDR3 has 15 residues. Trimming left V 7 bases short and J 0 bases short, with 15 bases between. Germline lookup yields CDR1 PRHDT and CDR2 FYEKMQ (reference sequence). Sequencing was done on a sample of glioma tissue, nonneoplastic brain tissue, or PBMCs (not recorded which). The TCR sequence derives from a human donor with low-grade glioma or glioblastoma, undergoing nonglioma brain surgery, or in good health (not recorded which). The J gene is TRBJ1-1, the V gene TRBV13, with D unresolved. The CDR3 spells CASITWQHMNTEAFS. Written as DNA, the CDR3 is TGTGCCAGCATCACCTGGCAGCACATGAACACTGAAGCTTTCTCT.